The T cell receptor beta chain described here comes from a study of human T cells and chemical hapten exposure. Background on the study: An approximately 2 cm by approximately 2 cm inner upper arm patch received 2% DPC for sensitization.

TCRdb redid the calling of the RACE reads with MiXCR, one entry per CDR3 protein. The sample lists about 180,000 distinct CDR3 sequences, approximately 29% occurring once. Study findings and constraints: With regard to DPC sensitization, TCRs above 1 in 1000 frequency did not change. Expanded TCRs were compared with controls, and the expanded TCRs formed significantly more large CDR3 similarity clusters.

This clonotype has only a few counts. Its specificity is not known. The time point denotes: pre-sensitization, week 0. Treatment reported: therapeutic diphenylcyclopropenone sensitization with weekly scalp DPC. It was from unfractionated whole blood that total RNA was extracted. V lost 5 bases, J lost 5 bases, and 12 bases stayed unmatched. The CDR3 spans 17 residues. CDR1 and CDR2 (germline): LGHNA, YNFKEQ. Sample: whole blood, taken in connection with sensitization to the hapten diphenylcyclopropenone (DPC). The chain links TRBV4-2 to TRBJ2-1; 10 bases line up with TRBD2. This sequence was found in a woman aged 25 to 45 with alopecia areata. Some clones in this sample may be carry-over from other donors' samples. CDR3 coding DNA: TGTGCCAGCAGCAACGACATAGCGGGAGGCGAGAACAATGAGCAGTTCTTC. This translates into CASSNDIAGGENNEQFF.